The 15 T cell receptor beta chains reported below all come from one sample, sequenced in a study of CD8+CD57+ T cells in acquired aplastic anemia (dated 2018 in TCRdb). Sequenced using an Illumina HiSeq 2000. Genomic DNA served as template for TCR beta VDJ combination and CDR3 sequence profiling. TCRdb trimmed the raw reads at Q25, called clones with MiXCR and kept productive beta chains. Merged by CDR3 protein, the rows form single entries marked with the most common genes and DNA. This sample gives 200,000 to 250,000 distinct CDR3 sequences in total; about 62% of them show up just once. Of the sample, around 58% falls within the top ten clones. Patients chosen for sequencing had shown expansion of CD8+CD57+ cells by flow cytometry. Sequencing input: sorted CD4+, CD8+, or CD8+CD57+ T cells (not recorded which) from PBMCs. The source of these receptors is a human donor with aplastic anemia.

This clonotype showed up just once. The chain couples TRBV29-1 to TRBJ2-1; D not resolved. The germline gives CDR1 SQVTM, CDR2 ANQGSEA. This CDR3 is 12 amino acids long. V gave up 2 bases and J gave up 1 base, with 3 bases separating them. The CDR3 spells CSVELSYNEQFF. CDR3 coding DNA: TGCAGCGTTGAACTGTCCTACAATGAGCAGTTCTTC.

The chain joins TRBV2 to TRBJ1-6, with 7 bases that match TRBD1. Germline trimming cut 0 bases from V and 6 bases from J; bases unmatched to any gene: 5. The CDR3 runs to 16 residues. Germline loops: CDR1 SNHLY, CDR2 FYNNEI. The CDR3 DNA follows: TGTGCCAGCAGTGAAGCCGGGACAGTCGGTAATTCACCCCTCCACTTT. It encodes CASSEAGTVGNSPLHF.

This clonotype was counted a few times. The J gene is TRBJ2-7, the V gene TRBV7-2, with 13 bases identical to TRBD2. This CDR3 is 15 amino acids long. In germline, CDR1 is SGHTA, CDR2 FQGNSA. Trimming removed 5 bases from V and 4 bases from J; junction bases left unmatched: 5. The CDR3 region is CASSITSGGAYEQYF. DNA for the CDR3: TGTGCCAGCAGCATTACTAGCGGGGGGGCGTACGAGCAGTACTTC.

The V and J genes are TRBV7-9 and TRBJ2-1; the match to TRBD1 covers 8 bases. J was trimmed by 5 bases and V by 5 bases; bases with no gene match: 5. CDR3 size: 14 residues. Germline CDR1 is SEHNR and CDR2 is FQNEAQ (reference sequence). CDR3 nucleotides: TGTGCCAGCAGCCGCACAGGGGGACACAATGAGCAGTTCTTC. This gives the protein CASSRTGGHNEQFF.

In this sample, this clonotype turned up once. The gene calls are TRBV6-1 and TRBJ2-5; no clear D. The V gene lost 2 bases and the J gene lost 4 bases, with 5 bases spanning the gap. This CDR3 comprises 12 residues. Germline V gene lookup returns CDR1 MNHNS and CDR2 SASEGT. The CDR3 region is CASSEIGETQYF. The CDR3 coding sequence is TGTGCCAGCAGTGAAATCGGAGAGACCCAGTACTTC.

The chain couples TRBV15 to TRBJ2-2; D gene ambiguous. Germline values: CDR1 LNHNV, CDR2 YYDKDF (reference sequence). Trimming cost V 5 bases and J 5 bases, with 12 bases left between them. This CDR3 spans 14 amino acids. CDR3 protein: CATSARRETGELFF. The CDR3 DNA reads as TGTGCCACCAGCGCCCGACGCGAGACCGGGGAGCTGTTTTTT.

The gene calls are TRBV2 and TRBJ2-7; D unresolved. Germline V gene data show CDR1 as SNHLY and CDR2 as FYNNEI. V dropped 4 bases and J dropped 4 bases, with 14 bases sitting between them. The CDR3 totals 14 residues. The CDR3 here is CASSGSAEGYEQYF. In nucleotides, the CDR3 is TGTGCCAGCAGTGGGTCGGCAGAAGGTTACGAGCAGTACTTC. Full variable domain (missing parts from reference TRBV2 and TRBJ2-7): EPEVTQTPSHQVTQMGQEVILRCVPISNHLYFYWYRQILGQKVEFLVSFYNNEISEKSEIFDDQFSVERPDGSNFTLKIRSTKLEDSAMYFCASSGSAEGYEQYFGPGTRLTVT.

The chain uses TRBV20-1 and TRBJ2-7; 9 nucleotides line up with TRBD2. There are 16 residues in the CDR3. With 5 bases clipped from V and 1 base from J, the junction kept 12 bases outside the gene matches. Germline-derived CDR1 and CDR2 are DFQATT and SNEGSKA (reference sequence). The CDR3 reads CSARSSGGVRSYEQYF. The CDR3 DNA reads TGCAGTGCTCGGAGTAGCGGGGGTGTTAGATCCTACGAGCAGTACTTC.

As DNA, the CDR3 is TGCGCCAGCAGCTTGGGGGGACGGGATAATTCACCCCTCCACTTT. It encodes CASSLGGRDNSPLHF. V gene TRBV5-1 combines with J gene TRBJ1-6, with D possibly being TRBD1 (5 bases). The germline gives CDR1 SGHRS, CDR2 YFSETQ. The CDR3 has 15 residues. V was trimmed by 0 bases and J by 5 bases, leaving 9 bases between them.

The genes are TRBV10-3 and TRBJ2-7; 8 bases are shared with TRBD1. The CDR3 runs to 14 residues. The V and J ends lost 7 bases and 5 bases, in that order; junction bases with no gene match: 10. In germline, CDR1 is ENHRY, CDR2 SYGVKD. The CDR3 nucleotides read TGTGCCATCAACCAGGGGGCGCCTTACCACGAGCAGTACTTC. Translating it yields CAINQGAPYHEQYF.

The chain uses TRBV7-9 and TRBJ1-2; D uncertain. The CDR3 totals 17 residues. Per germline, CDR1 SEHNR and CDR2 FQNEAQ (reference sequence). The V gene lost 1 base and the J gene lost 2 bases, with 17 bases spanning the gap. In DNA, the CDR3 is TGTGCCAGCAGCTTAGTCACACCCACGCCCTTCAACTATGGCTACACCTTC. This codes for CASSLVTPTPFNYGYTF.

CDR3 region: CASRAQGAGELFF. The DNA for the CDR3 is TGTGCCAGCAGAGCGCAGGGGGCCGGGGAGCTGTTTTTT. The rearrangement joins TRBV7-6 to TRBJ2-2, with 7 bases that match TRBD1. V lost 6 bases, J lost 6 bases, and 4 bases stayed unmatched. Germline V gene data show CDR1 as SGHVS and CDR2 as FNYEAQ. The CDR3 runs 13 residues.

The rearrangement joins TRBV2 to TRBJ2-7, with a tentative D call TRBD1 (5 bases). The CDR3 sequence is 14 residues long. V was pared by 6 bases and J by 4 bases, with 16 bases between. Germline CDR1 SNHLY, CDR2 FYNNEI. In DNA, the CDR3 is TGTGCCAGCAGCCCGACCACATCAGGGTACGAGCAGTACTTC. This translates into CASSPTTSGYEQYF.

This clonotype occurred once. The chain recombines TRBV7-8 with TRBJ2-5, with 9 nucleotides matching TRBD1. V trimming: 6 bases; J trimming: 5 bases; junction bases outside the gene matches: 7. CDR1 and CDR2 from the germline V gene are SGHVS and FQNEAQ. This CDR3 is built from 14 residues. The CDR3 spells CASSLRGQGETQYF. DNA for the CDR3: TGTGCCAGCAGTTTAAGAGGACAGGGGGAGACCCAGTACTTC.

The chain is built from TRBV7-2 and TRBJ1-1; D may be TRBD1 (5 bases). The CDR3 totals 15 residues. In germline, CDR1 is SGHTA, CDR2 FQGNSA. The V end was cut by 2 bases, the J end by 1 base, with 11 bases between. CDR3 residues: CASSLLAGSNTEAFF. The CDR3 DNA reads TGTGCCAGCAGCTTATTAGCAGGGTCGAACACTGAAGCTTTCTTT.